This T cell receptor beta chain was observed in a study of vaccination and CD4 T cells after COVID-19. A remark on this clonotype: As yet, its antigen is unknown.

The CDR3 contains 13 residues. The V gene end was trimmed by 2 bases and the J gene end by 4 bases; junction bases not matched to a gene: 1. Germline lookup yields CDR1 SGHRS and CDR2 YFSETQ. The Oncomine TCR Beta short-read assay was applied to DNA of cultured CD4+ T cells. Investigators obtained genomic DNA by extraction from cultured CD4+ T cells. In TCRdb, the PCR reads were re-called with MiXCR into one record per CDR3 protein. Among under 20,000 distinct CDR3 sequences listed, about 44% were seen once. Treatment indicated: roughly ten-day PBMC culture with coronavirus spike peptide pools or control peptides (ViraFEST assay).

The sample here was CD4+ T cells from blood, cultured in vitro, taken before SARS-CoV-2 vaccination. The sequence derives from a human donor who had recovered from COVID-19. V usage is TRBV5-1 and J usage is TRBJ1-1; the match to TRBD1 covers 8 bases. The DNA for the CDR3 is TGCGCCAGCAGCTTACAGGGGGTCACTGAAGCTTTCTTT. This codes for CASSLQGVTEAFF. The entire variable domain, with the rest obtained from reference TRBV5-1 and TRBJ1-1, is as follows: KAGVTQTPRYLIKTRGQQVTLSCSPISGHRSVSWYQQTPGQGLQFLFEYFSETQRNKGNFPGRFSGRQFSNSRSEMNVSTLELGDSALYLCASSLQGVTEAFFGQGTRLTVV.